The 16 T cell receptor beta chains listed next were all sequenced from one sample in a study of control samples from healthy donors and cancer patients. Profiled with immunoSEQ multiplex PCR; TCRdb holds only in-frame clones, not every one. The sample yields approximately 100,000 clones, approximately 90% seen once. The specimen was blood. All receptors derive from a human donor in good health. The donor label of this sample is uncertain.

V and J are TRBV6-6 and TRBJ2-1, with 8 bases identical to TRBD1. The CDR3 contains 14 residues. After removal of 6 bases from V and 12 bases from J, the junction contained 13 bases not matched to a gene. In germline, CDR1 is MNHNY, CDR2 SVGAGI (reference sequence). CDR3 coding DNA: TGTGCCAGCAGACCGGGACAGGCATTTTCGTGGCAGTTCTTC. It codes for CASRPGQAFSWQFF.

The chain joins TRBV7-2 to TRBJ1-5; TRBD1 agrees at 11 bases. The junction had 8 bases not matched to a gene; V was cut back by 3 bases and J by 7 bases. The germline CDR1 and CDR2 sequences are SGHTA and FQGNSA. The CDR3 consists of 16 residues. CDR3 nucleotide sequence: TGTGCCAGCAGCTTTACCGGGACAGGGGGTAACCAGCCCCAGCATTTT. Amino acid sequence: CASSFTGTGGNQPQHF.

This clone was counted once. This rearrangement joins TRBV10-3 to TRBJ2-2; TRBD1 or TRBD2 may be the D gene (5 bases each). This CDR3 region has 15 residues. Germline CDR1 and CDR2: ENHRY and SYGVKD. Trimming stripped 6 bases from V and 2 bases from J, with 13 bases between. The CDR3 reads CAISRDGPNTGELFF. Here the CDR3 DNA reads TGTGCCATCAGCCGGGACGGACCTAACACCGGGGAGCTGTTTTTT.

V usage is TRBV11-2 and J usage is TRBJ1-2; TRBD1 aligns across 12 bases. Germline lookup yields CDR1 SGHAT and CDR2 FQNNGV. The CDR3 consists of 15 residues. V was clipped by 5 bases and J by 7 bases; unmatched bases: 8. The CDR3 sequence is CASSLGTGGVAGYTF. The CDR3 DNA follows: TGTGCCAGCAGCCTAGGGACAGGGGGCGTGGCTGGCTACACCTTC.

This clone was counted once. CDR3: CASSKKTGGLYEQYF. As DNA, the CDR3 is TGTGCCAGCAGCAAAAAGACAGGGGGCCTCTACGAGCAGTACTTC. The chain carries TRBV5-6 and TRBJ2-7, with 10 positions matching TRBD1. The CDR3 sequence is 15 residues long. The germline CDR1 and CDR2 sequences are SGHDT and YYEEEE. Trimming removed 4 bases from V and 3 bases from J; junction bases left unmatched: 7.

The chain combines TRBV24-1 with TRBJ2-2; 9 nucleotides line up with TRBD1. The CDR3 is 16 residues long. Looked up from germline, CDR1 is KGHDR and CDR2 is SFDVKD. With V trimmed by 0 bases and J by 7 bases, 5 bases remained unmatched. The CDR3 here is CATSDLHRGRNGELFF. CDR3 sequence (DNA): TGTGCCACCAGTGATTTGCACAGGGGGCGCAACGGGGAGCTGTTTTTT.

This clone ranks as medium-sized. The rearrangement joins TRBV30 to TRBJ1-6; 10 nucleotides align to TRBD1. The J segment lost 9 bases and the V segment lost 1 base, leaving 0 bases of the junction unmatched. Germline loops: CDR1 GTSNPN, CDR2 SVGIG (reference sequence). The CDR3 is 13 residues long. Here the CDR3 reads CAWSGQGASPLHF. The CDR3, as DNA: TGTGCCTGGAGTGGACAGGGGGCTTCACCCCTCCACTTT.

This rearrangement joins TRBV7-8 to TRBJ1-1, with D unclear. Germline values: CDR1 SGHVS, CDR2 FQNEAQ. Trimming took 5 bases from V and 12 from J, leaving 19 bases between them. CDR3 size: 13 residues. The CDR3 region is CASSPRAPGITFF. The CDR3 DNA reads as TGTGCCAGCAGCCCGCGGGCTCCGGGGATAACTTTCTTT.

This sequence joins TRBV11-2 and TRBJ2-5, with 8 bases lining up with TRBD1. The CDR3 spans 16 residues. With 5 bases clipped from V and 1 base from J, the junction kept 9 bases outside the gene matches. Germline CDR1 reads SGHAT; CDR2 reads FQNNGV. The CDR3 sequence: CASSQSGGSLQETQYF. The CDR3, as DNA: TGTGCCAGCAGCCAATCAGGGGGCTCTCTCCAAGAGACCCAGTACTTC.

The chain is built from TRBV5-1 and TRBJ2-4, with TRBD2 matching 7 bases. The CDR3 consists of 14 residues. Trimming cost V 0 bases and J 9 bases; bases outside gene matches: 6. Germline lookup yields CDR1 SGHRS and CDR2 YFSETQ. This CDR3 is CASSLGVREGIQYF. CDR3 nucleotide sequence: TGCGCCAGCAGCTTGGGGGTCAGGGAGGGCATTCAGTACTTC.

The CDR3 reads CATSGRGLDTEAFF. CDR3 nucleotide sequence: TGTGCCACCAGTGGACGGGGTTTGGACACTGAAGCTTTCTTT. The V gene is TRBV24-1, the J gene TRBJ1-1; D is unclear. This CDR3 contains 14 residues. The germline V gene has CDR1 KGHDR and CDR2 SFDVKD. V was clipped by 5 bases and J by 3 bases, with 12 bases between them.

The rearrangement joins TRBV30 to TRBJ2-7, with 9 bases lining up with TRBD1. This CDR3 is built from 15 residues. Trimming removed 2 bases from V and 2 bases from J; junction bases left unmatched: 7. The V gene's germline CDR1 is GTSNPN and CDR2 SVGIG (reference sequence). The CDR3 nucleotides are TGTGCCTGGAGTTTCCCGGGACAGGGCACCTACGAGCAGTACTTC. As protein: CAWSFPGQGTYEQYF.

V and J are TRBV11-2 and TRBJ1-5, with no clear D. Germline CDR1 and CDR2: SGHAT and FQNNGV. Between the trimmed V and J ends, which lost 3 bases and 5 bases, there was a span of 8 bases. This CDR3 is built from 13 residues. The CDR3 nucleotides read TGTGCCAGCAGCTTGTTCTTAGATCAGCCCCAGCATTTT. This sequence encodes CASSLFLDQPQHF.

The rearrangement links TRBV6-2 or TRBV6-3 to TRBJ1-6; tentative D call: TRBD1 (6 bases). The CDR3 extends over 15 amino acids. V lost 6 bases to trimming and J lost 10 bases, with 19 bases between them. Per germline, CDR1 MNHEY and CDR2 SVGEGT. The CDR3 sequence: CASSPQRGGESPLHF. In DNA, the CDR3 is TGTGCCAGCAGCCCCCAGAGGGGGGGCGAGTCACCCCTCCACTTT.

This clone has a handful of counts. The J gene is TRBJ2-3, the V gene TRBV4-3; TRBD2 matches 11 bases. The CDR3 loop spans 20 amino acids. CDR1 LGHNA and CDR2 YSLEER come from the germline V gene. The V and J ends lost 0 bases and 0 bases, in that order; junction bases with no gene match: 11. As DNA, the CDR3 is TGCGCCAGCAGCCAAGATTTGGCTAGCGGGGGGAGATCTAGCACAGATACGCAGTATTTT. Protein product: CASSQDLASGGRSSTDTQYF.

The chain joins TRBV2 to TRBJ1-1; D may be TRBD1 (6 bases). The germline V and J ends were trimmed by 9 bases and 6 bases, with 14 bases remaining between them. The CDR3 runs to 12 residues. CDR1 and CDR2 from the germline V gene are SNHLY and FYNNEI. Here the CDR3 reads CASFTQGPEAFF. The CDR3 nucleotides read TGTGCCAGTTTCACACAGGGCCCTGAAGCTTTCTTT.